The clone carrying this TCR beta chain was counted only a few times. Its matching antigen is unknown. The entry originates in a study of T cell repertoires in cytomegalovirus infection. In the study overall: Based on public TCR beta signatures, there were indications of CMV infection and of a matching HLA type. Study conclusions and caveats: Summed public TCR beta family frequency identified CMV carriers bearing the relevant HLA. CMV-specific TCR beta clonotypes restricted by HLA-C were the ones dominating the ex vivo response.

Germline assignment: CDR1 DFQATT and CDR2 SNEGSKA (reference sequence). The CDR3 covers 16 residues. V gave up 6 bases and J gave up 7 bases; unmatched junction bases: 11. TCRdb re-called the reads through MiXCR, storing one row per CDR3 protein. The repertoire consists of about 130,000 distinct CDR3 sequences, with roughly 9% occurring once and the leading ten covering roughly 9.1%. Input material: PBMCs. This sequence was found in a human donor in good health (CMV status not recorded). Some clones in this sample may be carry-over from other donors' samples. The genes are TRBV20-1 and TRBJ2-1; TRBD2 aligns across 14 bases. CDR3 sequence (DNA): TGCAGTGCCCTAGACGCCGGGACTAGCGGGGGTAATGAGCAGTTCTTC. It codes for CSALDAGTSGGNEQFF.